The 20 T cell receptor beta chains below all came from one sample that was sequenced in a study of shared clonotypes between healthy human individuals (dated by TCRdb to about 2020). The library was produced with the immunoSEQ multiplex PCR assay. As stored in TCRdb, this immuneACCESS dataset retains in-frame rearrangements with V and J assigned. A fraction of the clones does not appear; measured against another copy, unresolved V genes explain less than half of the discrepancy, and the remainder lacks a known reason. For this sample the table gives around 370,000 clones, of which about 96% were detected only once. Of the sample, 0.32% falls within the top ten clones. The sample consisted of memory CD8+ T cells sorted from blood. The cell subset or site label here, explained by the study, means: CD45RO+ cells pooled with CCR7-negative TemRA cells. The origin of the receptors is a man aged 25-45 years in good health.

V is TRBV30 and J is TRBJ1-4; D is uncertain. V gave up 4 bases and J gave up 5 bases, with 8 bases separating them. This CDR3 has 12 amino acids. Germline CDR1 and CDR2: GTSNPN and SVGIG (reference sequence). The CDR3 here is CAWKGSNEKLFF. The CDR3 DNA reads TGTGCCTGGAAAGGATCCAATGAAAAACTGTTTTTT.

CDR3 in DNA: TGTGCCAGCAGCACCGGCACAGGGAGCCCTGAAGCTTTCTTT. Protein: CASSTGTGSPEAFF. The rearrangement uses TRBV28 and TRBJ1-1; D perhaps matches TRBD1 (6 bases). Germline V lookup: CDR1 MDHEN, CDR2 SYDVKM. The CDR3 spans 14 residues. The ends were cut back, 6 bases at V and 6 bases at J, with 17 bases in the middle.

The chain recombines TRBV7-9 with TRBJ2-5, with unresolved D. Germline V lookup: CDR1 SEHNR, CDR2 FQNEAQ (reference sequence). V gave up 9 bases and J gave up 5 bases, with 16 bases separating them. This CDR3 comprises 13 residues. This CDR3 reads CASSLGFSETQYF. The CDR3 DNA follows: TGTGCCAGTTCTTTGGGGTTCTCGGAGACCCAGTACTTC. The whole variable domain, filled in from reference TRBV7-9 and TRBJ2-5, reads DTGVSQNPRHKITKRGQNVTFRCDPISEHNRLYWYRQTLGQGPEFLTYFQNEAQLEKSRLLSDRFSAERPKGSFSTLEIQRTEQGDSAMYLCASSLGFSETQYFGPGTRLLVL.

Points on this clone: This CDR3 is also generated by other DNA sequences in the sample. CDR3 in amino acids: CASSLVAGGYNEQFF. For the CDR3, the DNA is TGCGCCAGCAGCTTGGTTGCAGGGGGCTACAATGAGCAGTTCTTC. The chain recombines TRBV5-1 with TRBJ2-1; 7 nucleotides match TRBD1. The CDR3 is made up of 15 amino acids. V dropped 0 bases and J dropped 3; count of bases not matched to a gene: 3. In germline, CDR1 is SGHRS, CDR2 YFSETQ.

As concerns this clone: Other DNA sequences within the sample encode an identical CDR3. The rearrangement joins TRBV10-3 to TRBJ1-1; 8 nucleotides align to TRBD1. Germline-derived CDR1 and CDR2 are ENHRY and SYGVKD. The junction had 0 bases not matched to a gene; V was cut back by 2 bases and J by 4 bases. This CDR3 region has 13 residues. CDR3 DNA sequence: TGTGCCATCAGTGAGGGACAGGGCACTGAAGCTTTCTTT. Translated: CAISEGQGTEAFF.

This chain connects TRBV5-6 to TRBJ1-1; the D gene is possibly TRBD1 (6 bases). The V gene's germline CDR1 is SGHDT and CDR2 YYEEEE. This CDR3 has 13 amino acids. V lost 0 bases and J lost 3, with 6 bases in between. In DNA, the CDR3 is TGTGCCAGCAGCTTGGACAGGGACACTGAAGCTTTCTTT. Residues: CASSLDRDTEAFF.

The sample holds one count of this clone. This chain connects TRBV29-1 to TRBJ1-3, with a weak D call TRBD1 (5 bases). The length of the CDR3 is 14 residues. Germline loops: CDR1 SQVTM, CDR2 ANQGSEA. V lost 4 bases and J 4 bases, leaving 14 bases between the germline ends. As DNA, the CDR3 is TGCAGCGTTGTGGGGGTTCTGAGCGGAAACACCATATATTTT. Its translation is CSVVGVLSGNTIYF.

This clone was counted a single time. The J gene is TRBJ2-7, the V gene TRBV6-6, with 9 bases matching TRBD1. CDR1 is MNHNY, CDR2 SVGAGI, per germline (reference sequence). CDR3 size: 15 residues. The V segment lost 6 bases and the J segment 6 bases; nucleotides outside the gene matches: 12. The CDR3 protein is CASRGSGTGLVEQYF. The CDR3 coding sequence is TGTGCCAGCAGGGGTTCCGGGACAGGGCTTGTCGAGCAGTACTTC.

This clone came up a few times. The chain employs TRBV11-3 and TRBJ2-3, with TRBD2 as a possible D gene (6 bases). The CDR3 spans 14 residues. V dropped 5 bases and J dropped 6 bases, with 15 bases sitting between them. The germline CDR1 and CDR2 sequences are SGHNT and YENEEA. Here the CDR3 reads CASSPGLTTDTQYF. Written as DNA, the CDR3 is TGTGCCAGCAGCCCGGGACTTACAACGGATACGCAGTATTTT. The variable domain in full, completed from reference TRBV11-3 and TRBJ2-3, reads EAGVVQSPRYKIIEKKQPVAFWCNPISGHNTLYWYLQNLGQGPELLIRYENEEAVDDSQLPKDRFSAERLKGVDSTLKIQPAELGDSAVYLCASSPGLTTDTQYFGPGTRLTVL.

The rearrangement uses TRBV9 and TRBJ1-1; D call uncertain. Germline CDR1 reads SGDLS; CDR2 reads YYNGEE. V lost 0 bases and J lost 0, with 6 bases in between. The CDR3 consists of 14 residues. In nucleotides, the CDR3 is TGTGCCAGCAGCGTAGACAGTCTGAACACTGAAGCTTTCTTT. The encoded protein is CASSVDSLNTEAFF.

This clone showed up just once. The chain has TRBV14 and TRBJ2-5; TRBD2 matches 7 bases. V lost 4 bases to trimming and J lost 4 bases; unmatched junction nucleotides: 3. This CDR3 is 13 amino acids long. The V gene's germline CDR1 is SGHDN and CDR2 FVKESK. The CDR3 nucleotides are TGTGCCAGCAGCCGGACTAGTTTAGAGACCCAGTACTTC. Translating it yields CASSRTSLETQYF.

The V gene is TRBV7-2, the J gene TRBJ2-7; 9 positions match TRBD1. The germline gives CDR1 SGHTA, CDR2 FQGNSA. Unmatched junction bases numbered 10, after V lost 7 bases and J lost 3 bases. The CDR3 sequence is 15 residues long. CDR3 amino acids: CASTRIGTGNYEQYF. DNA of the CDR3: TGTGCCAGCACCAGAATCGGGACAGGGAACTACGAGCAGTACTTC.

The rearrangement uses TRBV6-1 and TRBJ1-4; D not resolved. The germline V and J ends were trimmed by 0 bases and 4 bases, with 9 bases remaining between them. CDR1 is MNHNS, CDR2 SASEGT, per germline. The length of the CDR3 is 15 residues. CDR3 DNA sequence: TGTGCCAGCAGTGAAGCGGGAAGGGTTAATGAAAAACTGTTTTTT. Residues: CASSEAGRVNEKLFF.

The rearrangement links TRBV30 to TRBJ2-7; 9 bases line up with TRBD2. Germline trimming cut 1 base from V and 2 bases from J; bases unmatched to any gene: 6. The germline V gene encodes CDR1 GTSNPN and CDR2 SVGIG (reference sequence). The CDR3 loop spans 15 amino acids. The CDR3 region is CAWSARLAVTYEQYF. The DNA for the CDR3 is TGTGCCTGGAGTGCGCGACTAGCGGTTACCTACGAGCAGTACTTC.

The chain carries TRBV7-6 and TRBJ2-2; tentatively, D is TRBD2 (5 bases). Trimming shortened V by 5 bases and J by 2 bases, and 15 bases separated the two germline ends. There are 16 residues in the CDR3. Germline V gene lookup returns CDR1 SGHVS and CDR2 FNYEAQ. This chain's CDR3 is CASSESSATNTGELFF. DNA of the CDR3: TGTGCCAGCAGCGAGAGTAGCGCCACAAACACCGGGGAGCTGTTTTTT.

This clone appeared a single time. The V call is TRBV11-1, the J call TRBJ2-7; TRBD1 or TRBD2 may be the D gene (5 bases each). Germline CDR1 reads SGHAT; CDR2 reads FQDESV (reference sequence). Trimming pared 2 bases from V and 2 bases from J, leaving 19 bases between. The CDR3 sequence is 17 residues long. This chain's CDR3 is CASSLSYLGTYTYEQYF. In DNA form, the CDR3 reads TGTGCCAGCAGCTTATCGTATCTTGGGACCTATACCTACGAGCAGTACTTC.

This clone has a single count. V usage is TRBV29-1 and J usage is TRBJ2-5; no clear D gene. Looked up from germline, CDR1 is SQVTM and CDR2 is ANQGSEA. Trimming stripped 2 bases from V and 1 base from J, with 8 bases between. There are 13 residues in the CDR3. The CDR3 sequence: CSVEPRFQETQYF. The CDR3 nucleotides are TGCAGCGTTGAACCCCGGTTCCAAGAGACCCAGTACTTC.

This clone was recorded a few times. The chain is built from TRBV11-3 and TRBJ2-4; 7 nucleotides align to TRBD1. After removal of 5 bases from V and 0 bases from J, the junction contained 7 bases not matched to a gene. This CDR3 is 16 amino acids long. In germline, CDR1 is SGHNT, CDR2 YENEEA. CDR3 coding DNA: TGTGCCAGCAGCCTCACAGGGGACGCAGCCAAAAACATTCAGTACTTC. Protein: CASSLTGDAAKNIQYF.

This chain connects TRBV7-4 to TRBJ2-7, with 7 bases identical to TRBD2. V was clipped by 2 bases and J by 9 bases; unmatched bases: 10. The CDR3 has 14 residues. Per germline, CDR1 SGHVT and CDR2 SQSDAQ. The DNA of the CDR3 is TGTGCCAGCAGCTTATTCCTTTGGCGGGAGCGGCAGTACTTC. Protein product: CASSLFLWRERQYF.

This rearrangement joins TRBV10-3 to TRBJ2-5, with a possible D match to TRBD2 (6 bases). Germline V gives CDR1 ENHRY, CDR2 SYGVKD. V lost 8 bases and J 4 bases, leaving 11 bases between the germline ends. This CDR3 spans 12 amino acids. The CDR3: CAISDGRETQYF. The CDR3 nucleotides read TGTGCCATCTCGGACGGGAGAGAGACCCAGTACTTC.